This TCR beta chain was recovered during a study of shared clonotypes between healthy human individuals. CDR1 and CDR2 from the germline V gene are DFQATT and SNEGSKA (reference sequence). CDR3 size: 10 residues. A CD45RA-negative memory subset and a CD45RA+ naive subset were separated from the CD4+ cells. Generated by immunoSEQ multiplex PCR, the TCRdb table keeps only in-frame clones and is missing some. Of about 2.4 million clones listed, under 95% are singletons. The J gene is TRBJ2-7, the V gene TRBV20-1, with a possible D match to TRBD1 (6 bases). The specimen was naive CD4+ T cells from PBMCs. The subset was: CD45RA+ positively selected. The sequence derives from a man aged 18 to 35 in good health. Some clones in this sample may be carry-over from other donors' samples. CDR3 in amino acids: CTPQGNEQYF. The CDR3 nucleotides are TGCACCCCACAGGGTAACGAGCAGTACTTC.